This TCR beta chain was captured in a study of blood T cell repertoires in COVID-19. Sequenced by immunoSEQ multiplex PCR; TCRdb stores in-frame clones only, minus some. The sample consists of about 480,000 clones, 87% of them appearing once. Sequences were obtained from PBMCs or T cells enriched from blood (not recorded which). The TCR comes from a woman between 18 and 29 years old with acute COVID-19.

The CDR3 region has the DNA TGTGCCAGCAGTTACTTCGGGGGAGCGGAAGAGCAGTACTTC. Translating gives CASSYFGGAEEQYF. The chain recombines TRBV27 with TRBJ2-7; possibly TRBD2 for D (6 bases). Germline V gene data show CDR1 as MNHEY and CDR2 as SMNVEV (reference sequence). The CDR3 loop spans 14 amino acids. V was shortened by 4 bases and J by 7 bases, with 17 bases between the two germline ends.